This T cell receptor beta chain was found in a study of T-cell memory formation after mild COVID-19. The V segment lost 2 bases and the J segment 6 bases; nucleotides outside the gene matches: 10. The CDR3 is 17 amino acids. Germline CDR1 and CDR2: MGHRA and YSYEKL. 5'RACE with constant-segment primers yielded barcoded, UMI-tagged TCR alpha and TCR beta cDNA libraries. TCRdb independently ran MiXCR on the 5' RACE reads; one entry per CDR3 protein. The sample lists 200,000 to 250,000 distinct CDR3 sequences, 7.5% to 10% occurring once. This clonotype appeared a few times. The antigen remains unidentified. Study conclusions and caveats: The finding that pre-infection memory included some responding clones suggested that cross-reactive memory joined.

What was sequenced was PBMCs or a T cell subset sorted from them (not recorded which). This rearrangement joins TRBV4-1 to TRBJ2-2, with 9 bases aligning to TRBD1. This TCR came from a man aged 18 to 29 who had mild COVID-19 (a few samples of this study predate the infection). Cell type and time point are not known. The CDR3 region is CASSQWSSGQGSGELFF. CDR3 nucleotides: TGCGCCAGCAGCCAATGGAGTTCGGGACAGGGATCCGGGGAGCTGTTTTTT.